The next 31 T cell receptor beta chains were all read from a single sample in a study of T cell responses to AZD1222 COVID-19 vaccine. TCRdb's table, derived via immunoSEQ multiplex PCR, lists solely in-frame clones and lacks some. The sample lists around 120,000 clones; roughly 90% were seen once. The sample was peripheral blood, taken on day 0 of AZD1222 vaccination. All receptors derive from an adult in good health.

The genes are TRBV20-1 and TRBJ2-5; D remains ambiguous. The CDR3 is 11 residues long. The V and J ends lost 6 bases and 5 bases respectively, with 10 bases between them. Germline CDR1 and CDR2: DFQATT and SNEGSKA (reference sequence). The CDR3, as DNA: TGCAGTGCCCCTTCTAGGGAGACCCAGTACTTC. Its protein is CSAPSRETQYF.

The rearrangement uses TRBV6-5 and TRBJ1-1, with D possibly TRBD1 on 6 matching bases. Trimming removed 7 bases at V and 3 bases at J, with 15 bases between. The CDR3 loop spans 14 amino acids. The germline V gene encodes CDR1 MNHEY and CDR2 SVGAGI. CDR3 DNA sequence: TGTGCCAGCACCTCACAAGGGGGGTACACTGAAGCTTTCTTT. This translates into CASTSQGGYTEAFF.

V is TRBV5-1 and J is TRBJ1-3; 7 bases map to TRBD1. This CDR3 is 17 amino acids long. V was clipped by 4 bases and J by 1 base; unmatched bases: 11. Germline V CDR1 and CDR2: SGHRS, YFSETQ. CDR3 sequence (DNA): TGCGCCAGCAGCCTCCGGGCAGGGGGTTATTCTGGAAACACCATATATTTT. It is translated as CASSLRAGGYSGNTIYF.

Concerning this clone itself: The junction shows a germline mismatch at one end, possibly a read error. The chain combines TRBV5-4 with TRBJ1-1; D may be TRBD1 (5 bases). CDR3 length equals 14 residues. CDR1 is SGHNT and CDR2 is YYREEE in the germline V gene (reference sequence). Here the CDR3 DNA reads TGTGCCAGCAGCTTGGATCAGGGCTCCCTTGAAGATTTCTTT. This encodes CASSLDQGSLEDFF. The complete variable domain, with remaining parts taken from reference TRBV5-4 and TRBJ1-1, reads ETGVTQSPTHLIKTRGQQVTLRCSSQSGHNTVSWYQQALGQGPQFIFQYYREEENGRGNFPPRFSGLQFPNYSSELNVNALELDDSALYLCASSLDQGSLEDFFGQGTRLTVV.

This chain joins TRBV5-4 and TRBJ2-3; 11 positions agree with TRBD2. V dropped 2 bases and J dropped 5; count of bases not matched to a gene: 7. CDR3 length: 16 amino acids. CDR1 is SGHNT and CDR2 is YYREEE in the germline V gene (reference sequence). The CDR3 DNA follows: TGTGCCAGCAGCTTCAATAGCGGGGGGGCCTTAGATACGCAGTATTTT. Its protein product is CASSFNSGGALDTQYF.

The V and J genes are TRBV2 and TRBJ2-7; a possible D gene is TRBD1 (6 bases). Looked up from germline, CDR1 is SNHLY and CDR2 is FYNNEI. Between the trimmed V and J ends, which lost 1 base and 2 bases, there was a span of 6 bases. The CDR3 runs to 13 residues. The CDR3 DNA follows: TGTGCCAGCAGTGAAGACAGGGCCTACGAGCAGTACTTC. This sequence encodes CASSEDRAYEQYF.

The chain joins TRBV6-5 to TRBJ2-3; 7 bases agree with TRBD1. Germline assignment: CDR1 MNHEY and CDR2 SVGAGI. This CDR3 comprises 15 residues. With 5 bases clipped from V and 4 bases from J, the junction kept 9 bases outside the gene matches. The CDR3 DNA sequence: TGTGCCAGCAGTCGAACAGGGGCATCCGCAGATACGCAGTATTTT. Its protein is CASSRTGASADTQYF.

Here the CDR3 DNA reads TGTGCCAGCGGCAGGGGGCGTCAAGAGACCCAGTACTTC. Its protein product is CASGRGRQETQYF. The chain employs TRBV18 and TRBJ2-5; 8 nucleotides agree with TRBD1. CDR1 is KGHSH, CDR2 LQKENI, per germline. The V gene end was trimmed by 8 bases and the J gene end by 2 bases; junction bases not matched to a gene: 4. This CDR3 comprises 13 residues.

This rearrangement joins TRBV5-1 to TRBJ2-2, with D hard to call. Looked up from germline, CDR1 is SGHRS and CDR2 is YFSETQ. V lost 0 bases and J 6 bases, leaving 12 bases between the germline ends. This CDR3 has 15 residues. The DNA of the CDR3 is TGCGCCAGCAGCTTGGTGGGTGCGATATCCGGGGAGCTGTTTTTT. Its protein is CASSLVGAISGELFF.

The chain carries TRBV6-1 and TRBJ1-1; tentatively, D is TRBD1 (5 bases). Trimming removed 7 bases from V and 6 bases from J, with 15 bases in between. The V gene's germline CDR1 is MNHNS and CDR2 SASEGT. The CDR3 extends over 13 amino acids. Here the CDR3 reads CASISPGAAEAFF. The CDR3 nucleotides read TGTGCCAGCATTTCACCTGGGGCCGCTGAAGCTTTCTTT.

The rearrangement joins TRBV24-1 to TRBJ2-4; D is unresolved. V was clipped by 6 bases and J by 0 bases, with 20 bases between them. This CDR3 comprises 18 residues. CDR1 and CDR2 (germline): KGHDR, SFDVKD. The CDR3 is CATSQEWRYFLAKNIQYF. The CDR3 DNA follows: TGTGCCACCAGTCAAGAGTGGCGCTACTTCCTAGCCAAAAACATTCAGTACTTC.

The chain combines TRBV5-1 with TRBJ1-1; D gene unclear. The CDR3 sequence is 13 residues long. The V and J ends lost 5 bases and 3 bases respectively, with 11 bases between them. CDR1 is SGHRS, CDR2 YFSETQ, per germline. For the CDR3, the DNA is TGCGCCAGCAGTAGTGGAGGGCACACTGAAGCTTTCTTT. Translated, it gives CASSSGGHTEAFF.

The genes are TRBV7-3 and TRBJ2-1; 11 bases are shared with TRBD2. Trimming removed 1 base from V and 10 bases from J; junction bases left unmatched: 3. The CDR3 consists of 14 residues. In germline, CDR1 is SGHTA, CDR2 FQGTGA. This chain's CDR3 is CASSLNSGGVEQFF. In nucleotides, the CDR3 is TGTGCCAGCAGCTTAAATAGCGGGGGGGTAGAGCAGTTCTTC.

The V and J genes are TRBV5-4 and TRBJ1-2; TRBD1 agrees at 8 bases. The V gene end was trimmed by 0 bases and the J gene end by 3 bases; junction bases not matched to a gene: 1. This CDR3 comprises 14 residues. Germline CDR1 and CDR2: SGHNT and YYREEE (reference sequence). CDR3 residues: CASSLEDRDYGYTF. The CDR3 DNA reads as TGTGCCAGCAGCTTGGAGGACAGGGACTATGGCTACACCTTC.

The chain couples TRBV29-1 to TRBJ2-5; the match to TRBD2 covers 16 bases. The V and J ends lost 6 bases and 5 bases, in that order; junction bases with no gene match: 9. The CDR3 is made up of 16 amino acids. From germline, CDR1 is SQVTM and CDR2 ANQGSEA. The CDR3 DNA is TGCAGCGTGGCCGGGACTAGCGGGGGGGAAGGGGAGACCCAGTACTTC. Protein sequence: CSVAGTSGGEGETQYF. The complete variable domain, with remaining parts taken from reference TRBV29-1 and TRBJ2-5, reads SAVISQKPSRDICQRGTSLTIQCQVDSQVTMMFWYRQQPGQSLTLIATANQGSEATYESGFVIDKFPISRPNLTFSTLTVSNMSPEDSSIYLCSVAGTSGGEGETQYFGPGTRLLVL.

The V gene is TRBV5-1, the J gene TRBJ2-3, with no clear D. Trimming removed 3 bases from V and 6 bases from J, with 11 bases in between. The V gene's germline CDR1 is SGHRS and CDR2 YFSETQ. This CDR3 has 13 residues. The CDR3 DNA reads TGCGCCAGCAGCTCCCCTGGGTCCGATACGCAGTATTTT. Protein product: CASSSPGSDTQYF.

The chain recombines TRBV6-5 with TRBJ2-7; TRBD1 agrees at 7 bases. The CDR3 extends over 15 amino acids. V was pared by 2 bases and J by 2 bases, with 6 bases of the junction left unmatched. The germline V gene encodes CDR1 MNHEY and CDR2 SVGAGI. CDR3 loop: CASSYITGTAYEQYF. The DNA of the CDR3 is TGTGCCAGCAGTTACATAACCGGGACAGCCTACGAGCAGTACTTC.

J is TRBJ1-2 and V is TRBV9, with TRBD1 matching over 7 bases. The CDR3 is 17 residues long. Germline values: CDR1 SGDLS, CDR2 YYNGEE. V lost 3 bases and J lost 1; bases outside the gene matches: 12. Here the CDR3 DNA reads TGTGCCAGCAGCGGATACCCCTCGGGACAGCGTAACTATGGCTACACCTTC. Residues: CASSGYPSGQRNYGYTF.

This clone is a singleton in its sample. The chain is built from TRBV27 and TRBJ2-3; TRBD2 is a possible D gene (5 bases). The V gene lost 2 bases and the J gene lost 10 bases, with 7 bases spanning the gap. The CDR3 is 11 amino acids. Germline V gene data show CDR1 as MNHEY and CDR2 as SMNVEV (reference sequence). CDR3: CASSLSGSQYF. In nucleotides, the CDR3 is TGTGCCAGCAGTTTAAGCGGTTCGCAGTATTTT.

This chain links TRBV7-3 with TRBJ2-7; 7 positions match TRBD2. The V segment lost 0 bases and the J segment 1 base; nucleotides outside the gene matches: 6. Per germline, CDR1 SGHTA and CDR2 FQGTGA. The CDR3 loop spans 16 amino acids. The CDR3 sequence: CASSLTSAGRSYEQYF. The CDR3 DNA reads TGTGCCAGCAGCTTAACTTCAGCGGGGAGATCCTACGAGCAGTACTTC.

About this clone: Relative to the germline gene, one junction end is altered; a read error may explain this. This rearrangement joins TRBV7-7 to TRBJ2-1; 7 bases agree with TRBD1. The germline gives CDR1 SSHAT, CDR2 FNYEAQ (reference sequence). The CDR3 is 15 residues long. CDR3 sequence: CASSLGTEGYNEQFF. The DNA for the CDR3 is TGTGCTAGCAGCTTAGGGACAGAGGGATACAATGAGCAGTTCTTC. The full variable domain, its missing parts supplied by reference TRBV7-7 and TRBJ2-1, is GAGVSQSPRYKVTKRGQDVTLRCDPISSHATLYWYQQALGQGPEFLTYFNYEAQPDKSGLPSDRFSAERPEGSISTLTIQRTEQRDSAMYRCASSLGTEGYNEQFFGPGTRLTVL.

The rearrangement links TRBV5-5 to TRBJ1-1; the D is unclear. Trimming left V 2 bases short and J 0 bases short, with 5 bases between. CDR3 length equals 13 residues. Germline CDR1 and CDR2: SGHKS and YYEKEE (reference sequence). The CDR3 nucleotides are TGTGCCAGCAGCTTTCAGCTGAACACTGAAGCTTTCTTT. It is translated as CASSFQLNTEAFF.

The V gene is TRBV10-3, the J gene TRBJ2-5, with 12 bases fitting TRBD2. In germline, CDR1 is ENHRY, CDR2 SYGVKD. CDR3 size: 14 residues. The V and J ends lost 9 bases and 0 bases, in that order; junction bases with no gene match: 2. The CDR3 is CAISSGGDQETQYF. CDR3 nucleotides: TGTGCCATATCTAGCGGGGGGGACCAAGAGACCCAGTACTTC.

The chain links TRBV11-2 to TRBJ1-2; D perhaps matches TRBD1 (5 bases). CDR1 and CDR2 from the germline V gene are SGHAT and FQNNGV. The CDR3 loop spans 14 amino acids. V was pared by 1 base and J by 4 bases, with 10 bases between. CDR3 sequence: CASSLGGGAYGYTF. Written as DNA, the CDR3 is TGTGCCAGCAGCTTAGGGGGGGGAGCCTATGGCTACACCTTC. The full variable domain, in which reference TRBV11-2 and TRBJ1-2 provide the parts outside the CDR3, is EAGVAQSPRYKIIEKRQSVAFWCNPISGHATLYWYQQILGQGPKLLIQFQNNGVVDDSQLPKDRFSAERLKGVDSTLKIQPAKLEDSAVYLCASSLGGGAYGYTFGSGTRLTVV.

CDR3 in amino acids: CASSISVGGNQPQHF. CDR3 nucleotide sequence: TGTGCCAGTAGTATCTCGGTTGGAGGCAATCAGCCCCAGCATTTT. The rearrangement joins TRBV19 to TRBJ1-5; no firm D call. V was cut by 3 bases and J by 2 bases, with 11 bases left in between. This CDR3 comprises 15 residues. Germline lookup yields CDR1 LNHDA and CDR2 SQIVND (reference sequence). Using reference TRBV19 and TRBJ1-5 for the parts outside the CDR3, the full variable domain is DGGITQSPKYLFRKEGQNVTLSCEQNLNHDAMYWYRQDPGQGLRLIYYSQIVNDFQKGDIAEGYSVSREKKESFPLTVTSAQKNPTAFYLCASSISVGGNQPQHFGDGTRLSIL.

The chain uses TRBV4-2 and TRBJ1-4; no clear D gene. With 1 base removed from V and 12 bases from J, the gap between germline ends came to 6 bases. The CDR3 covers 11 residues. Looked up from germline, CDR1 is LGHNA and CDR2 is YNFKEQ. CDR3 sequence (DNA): TGTGCCAGCAGCCAAGGCGAGGAACTGTTTTTT. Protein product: CASSQGEELFF.

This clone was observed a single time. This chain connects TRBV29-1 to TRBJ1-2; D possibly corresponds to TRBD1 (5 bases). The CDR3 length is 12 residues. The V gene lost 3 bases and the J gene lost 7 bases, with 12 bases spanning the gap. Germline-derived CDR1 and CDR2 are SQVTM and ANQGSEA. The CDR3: CSVDGGLGGYTF. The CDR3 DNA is TGCAGCGTTGATGGGGGTCTCGGTGGCTACACCTTC.

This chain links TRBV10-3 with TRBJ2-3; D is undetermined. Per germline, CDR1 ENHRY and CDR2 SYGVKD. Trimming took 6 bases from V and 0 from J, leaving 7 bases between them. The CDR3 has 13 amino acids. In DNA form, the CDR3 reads TGTGCCATCAGGGTAGGAAGCACAGATACGCAGTATTTT. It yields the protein CAIRVGSTDTQYF.

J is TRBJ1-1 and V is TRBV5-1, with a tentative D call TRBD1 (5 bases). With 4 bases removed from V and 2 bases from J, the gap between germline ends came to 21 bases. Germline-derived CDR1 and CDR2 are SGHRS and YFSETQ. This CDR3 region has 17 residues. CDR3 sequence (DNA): TGCGCCAGCAGCCCCAACACGGGGCTCGGGCATAACACTGAAGCTTTCTTT. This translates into CASSPNTGLGHNTEAFF.

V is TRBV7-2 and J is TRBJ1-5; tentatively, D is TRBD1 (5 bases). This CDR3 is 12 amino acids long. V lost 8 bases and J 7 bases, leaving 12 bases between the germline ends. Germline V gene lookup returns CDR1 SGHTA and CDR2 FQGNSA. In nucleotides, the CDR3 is TGTGCCAGCGCCGGGGGGGGACAGCCCCAGCATTTT. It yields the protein CASAGGGQPQHF.

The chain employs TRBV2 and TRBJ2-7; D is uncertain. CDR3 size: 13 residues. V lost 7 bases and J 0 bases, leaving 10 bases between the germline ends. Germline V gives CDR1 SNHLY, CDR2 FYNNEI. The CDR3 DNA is TGTGCCAGCACTCAGCCCTTCTCCTACGAGCAGTACTTC. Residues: CASTQPFSYEQYF.